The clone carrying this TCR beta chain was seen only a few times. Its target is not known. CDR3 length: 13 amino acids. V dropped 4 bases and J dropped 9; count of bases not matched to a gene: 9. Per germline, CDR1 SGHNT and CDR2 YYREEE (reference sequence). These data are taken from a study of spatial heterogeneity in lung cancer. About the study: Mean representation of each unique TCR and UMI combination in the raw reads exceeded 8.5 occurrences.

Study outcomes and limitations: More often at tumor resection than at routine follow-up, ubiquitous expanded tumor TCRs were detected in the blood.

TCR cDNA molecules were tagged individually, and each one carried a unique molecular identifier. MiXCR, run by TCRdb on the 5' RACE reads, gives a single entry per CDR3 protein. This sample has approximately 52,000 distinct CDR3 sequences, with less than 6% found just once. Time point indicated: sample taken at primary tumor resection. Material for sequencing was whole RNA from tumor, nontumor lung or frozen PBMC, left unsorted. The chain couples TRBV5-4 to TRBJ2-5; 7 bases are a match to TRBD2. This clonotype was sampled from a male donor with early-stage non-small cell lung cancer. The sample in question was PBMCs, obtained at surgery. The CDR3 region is CASSRDPAGAQYF. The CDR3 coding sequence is TGTGCCAGCAGCCGGGACCCGGCGGGGGCCCAGTACTTC. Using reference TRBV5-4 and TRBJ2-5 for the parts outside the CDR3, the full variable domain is ETGVTQSPTHLIKTRGQQVTLRCSSQSGHNTVSWYQQALGQGPQFIFQYYREEENGRGNFPPRFSGLQFPNYSSELNVNALELDDSALYLCASSRDPAGAQYFGPGTRLLVL.